Given below is one T cell receptor (beta chain) in context. This specimen comes from a study of blood T cell repertoires in COVID-19. Only in-frame clones appear in the TCRdb table, and some are missing; sequencing was by immunoSEQ multiplex PCR. The profile shows over 140,000 clones, roughly 79% of them singletons. The specimen sequenced was PBMCs or T cells enriched from blood (not recorded which). This TCR came from a woman aged 45-65 years who had recovered from COVID-19.

The CDR3 region has the DNA TGTGCCAGCACCACCCGCGAGGCGGAGACCCAGTACTTC. Its protein product is CASTTREAETQYF. The J gene is TRBJ2-5, the V gene TRBV12-3 or TRBV12-4; D is uncertain. The V end was cut by 7 bases, the J end by 5 bases, with 14 bases between. The CDR3 is 13 amino acids.